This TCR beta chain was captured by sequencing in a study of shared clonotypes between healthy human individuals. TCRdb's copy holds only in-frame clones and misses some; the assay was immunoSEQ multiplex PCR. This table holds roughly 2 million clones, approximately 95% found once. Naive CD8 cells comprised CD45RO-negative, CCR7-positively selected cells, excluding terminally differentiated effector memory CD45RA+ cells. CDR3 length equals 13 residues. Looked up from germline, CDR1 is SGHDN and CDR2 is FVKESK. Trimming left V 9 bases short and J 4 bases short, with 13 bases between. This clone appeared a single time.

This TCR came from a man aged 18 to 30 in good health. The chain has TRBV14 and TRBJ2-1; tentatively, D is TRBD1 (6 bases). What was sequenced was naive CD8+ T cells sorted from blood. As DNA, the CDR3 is TGTGCCAGTAAAGAGGGGGTATACAATGAGCAGTTCTTC. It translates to CASKEGVYNEQFF. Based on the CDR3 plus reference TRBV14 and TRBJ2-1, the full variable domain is EAGVTQFPSHSVIEKGQTVTLRCDPISGHDNLYWYRRVMGKEIKFLLHFVKESKQDESGMPNNRFLAERTGGTYSTLKVQPAELEDSGVYFCASKEGVYNEQFFGPGTRLTVL.